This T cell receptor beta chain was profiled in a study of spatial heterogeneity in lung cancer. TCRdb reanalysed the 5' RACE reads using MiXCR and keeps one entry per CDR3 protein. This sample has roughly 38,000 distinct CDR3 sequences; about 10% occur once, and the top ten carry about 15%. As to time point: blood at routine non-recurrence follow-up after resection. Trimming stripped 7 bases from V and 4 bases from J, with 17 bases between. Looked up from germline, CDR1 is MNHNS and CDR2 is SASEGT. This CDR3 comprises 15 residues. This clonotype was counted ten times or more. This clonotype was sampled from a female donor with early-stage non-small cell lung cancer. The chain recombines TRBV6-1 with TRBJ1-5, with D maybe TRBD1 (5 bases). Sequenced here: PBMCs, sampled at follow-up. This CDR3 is CASNEGQGGNQPQHF. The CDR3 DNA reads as TGTGCCAGCAATGAGGGTCAGGGCGGAAATCAGCCCCAGCATTTT.